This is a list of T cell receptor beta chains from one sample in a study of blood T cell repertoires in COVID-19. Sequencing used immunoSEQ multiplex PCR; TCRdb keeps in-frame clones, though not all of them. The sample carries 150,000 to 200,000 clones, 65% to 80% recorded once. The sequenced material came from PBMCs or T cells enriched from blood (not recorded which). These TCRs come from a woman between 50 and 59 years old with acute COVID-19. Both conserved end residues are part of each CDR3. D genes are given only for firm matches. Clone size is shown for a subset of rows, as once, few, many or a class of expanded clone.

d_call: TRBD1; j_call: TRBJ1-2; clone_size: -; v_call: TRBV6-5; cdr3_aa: CASSLVQGPGYTF; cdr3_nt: TGTGCCAGCAGTTTGGTACAGGGGCCTGGCTACACCTTC
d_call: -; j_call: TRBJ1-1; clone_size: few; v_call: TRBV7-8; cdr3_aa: CASSSPGNTEAFF; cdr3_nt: TGTGCCAGCAGCTCGCCAGGAAACACTGAAGCTTTCTTT
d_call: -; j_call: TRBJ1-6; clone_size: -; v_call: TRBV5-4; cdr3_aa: CASSLVFGSPLHF; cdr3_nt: TGTGCCAGCAGCTTGGTTTTCGGTTCACCCCTCCACTTT
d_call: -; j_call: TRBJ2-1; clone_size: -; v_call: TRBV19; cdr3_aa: CASTRGNEQFF; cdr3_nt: TGTGCCAGTACCCGGGGGAATGAGCAGTTCTTC
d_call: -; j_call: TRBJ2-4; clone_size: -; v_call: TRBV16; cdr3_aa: CASSQSEVDLAKNIQYF; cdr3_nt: TGTGCCAGCAGCCAATCGGAGGTAGATCTAGCCAAAAACATTCAGTACTTC
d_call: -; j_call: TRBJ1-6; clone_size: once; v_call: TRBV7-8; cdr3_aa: CASSLNSDSLTPLHF; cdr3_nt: TGTGCCAGCAGCTTAAACTCGGACAGCTTAACACCCCTCCACTTT
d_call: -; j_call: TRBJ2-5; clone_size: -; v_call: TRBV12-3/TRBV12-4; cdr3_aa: CASSFMSGETQYF; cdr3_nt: TGTGCCAGCAGTTTTATGAGTGGAGAGACCCAGTACTTC
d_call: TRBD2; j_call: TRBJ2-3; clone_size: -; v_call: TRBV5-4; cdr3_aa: CASSLVWRGGTDTQYF; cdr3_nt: TGTGCCAGCAGCTTGGTTTGGCGGGGGGGCACAGATACGCAGTATTTT
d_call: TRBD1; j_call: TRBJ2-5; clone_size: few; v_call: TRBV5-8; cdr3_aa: CASSETGGPAQETQYF; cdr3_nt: TGTGCCAGCAGCGAGACAGGGGGACCCGCACAGGAGACCCAGTACTTC
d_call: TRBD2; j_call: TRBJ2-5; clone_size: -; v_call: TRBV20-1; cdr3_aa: CSASSGGLGETQYF; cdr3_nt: TGCAGTGCTAGTAGCGGGGGGCTAGGGGAGACCCAGTACTTC
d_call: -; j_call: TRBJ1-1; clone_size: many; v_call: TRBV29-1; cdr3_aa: CSVIITGNTEAFF; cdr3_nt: TGCAGCGTAATTATCACAGGGAACACTGAAGCTTTCTTT
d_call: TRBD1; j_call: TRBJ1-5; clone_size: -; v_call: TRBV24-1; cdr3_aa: CATSDTGTGRSNQPQHF; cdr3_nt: TGTGCCACCAGTGACACCGGGACAGGTCGAAGCAATCAGCCCCAGCATTTT
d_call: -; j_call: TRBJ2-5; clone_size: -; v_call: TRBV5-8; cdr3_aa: CASRKGGTGGETQYF; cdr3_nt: TGTGCCAGCCGCAAGGGAGGCACTGGGGGAGAGACCCAGTACTTC
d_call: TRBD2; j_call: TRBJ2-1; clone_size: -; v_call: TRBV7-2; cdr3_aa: CASSRISGGVGEQFF; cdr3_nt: TGTGCCAGCAGCCGGATCAGCGGGGGGGTAGGTGAGCAGTTCTTC
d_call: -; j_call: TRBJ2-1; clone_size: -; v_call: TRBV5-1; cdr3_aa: CASSLLGHHNEQFF; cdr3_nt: TGCGCCAGCAGCCTCTTGGGGCACCACAATGAGCAGTTCTTC
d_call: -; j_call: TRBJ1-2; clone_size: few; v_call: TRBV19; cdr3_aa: CASSIPGLYGYTF; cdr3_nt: TGTGCCAGTAGTATCCCTGGACTCTATGGCTACACCTTC
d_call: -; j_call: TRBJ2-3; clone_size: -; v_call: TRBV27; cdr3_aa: CASSSYRSPFSTDTQYF; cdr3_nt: TGTGCCAGCAGTTCATACAGGAGCCCGTTTAGCACAGATACGCAGTATTTT
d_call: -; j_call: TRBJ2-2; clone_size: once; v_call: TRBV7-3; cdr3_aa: CASSARLDTGELFF; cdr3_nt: TGTGCCAGCAGTGCCAGACTAGACACCGGGGAGCTGTTTTTT
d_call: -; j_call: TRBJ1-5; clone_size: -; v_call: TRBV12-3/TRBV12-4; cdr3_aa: CASSFAGNQPQHF; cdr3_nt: TGTGCCAGCAGTTTTGCGGGGAATCAGCCCCAGCATTTT
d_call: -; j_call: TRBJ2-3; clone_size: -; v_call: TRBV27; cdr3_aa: CASSLLSGKDTQYF; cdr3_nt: TGTGCCAGCAGTTTATTATCGGGGAAAGATACGCAGTATTTT
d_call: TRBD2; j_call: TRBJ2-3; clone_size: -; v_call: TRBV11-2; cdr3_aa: CASSRLAGGSADTQYF; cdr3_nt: TGTGCCAGCAGCCGACTAGCGGGGGGTTCCGCAGATACGCAGTATTTT
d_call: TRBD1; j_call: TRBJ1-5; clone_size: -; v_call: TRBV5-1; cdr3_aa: CASSEEGQPHQPQHF; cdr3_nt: TGCGCCAGCAGCGAGGAGGGACAGCCGCATCAGCCCCAGCATTTT
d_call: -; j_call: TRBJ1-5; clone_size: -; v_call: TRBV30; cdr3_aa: CAWSAGVSNQPQHF; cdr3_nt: TGTGCCTGGAGTGCCGGAGTTAGCAATCAGCCCCAGCATTTT
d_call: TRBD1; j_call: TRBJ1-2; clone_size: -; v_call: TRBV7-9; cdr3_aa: CASSSGDSSSYGYTF; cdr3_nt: TGTGCCAGCAGCTCCGGGGACAGTTCCTCCTATGGCTACACCTTC
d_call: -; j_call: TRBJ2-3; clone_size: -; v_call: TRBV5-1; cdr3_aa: CASSLDVGADTQYF; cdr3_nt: TGCGCCAGCAGCTTGGATGTTGGAGCAGATACGCAGTATTTT
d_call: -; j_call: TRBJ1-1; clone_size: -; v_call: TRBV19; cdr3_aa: CASSNRPNTEAFF; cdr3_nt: TGTGCCAGTAGTAACAGACCCAACACTGAAGCTTTCTTT
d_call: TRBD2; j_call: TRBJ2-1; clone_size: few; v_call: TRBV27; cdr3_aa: CASSLIAAGGVRSNEQFF; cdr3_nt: TGTGCCAGCAGTTTAATCGCAGCGGGGGGGGTCCGTTCTAATGAGCAGTTCTTC
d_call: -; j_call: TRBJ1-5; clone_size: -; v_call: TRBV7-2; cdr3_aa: CASSPGMYQPQHF; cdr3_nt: TGTGCCAGCAGCCCGGGGATGTATCAGCCCCAGCATTTT
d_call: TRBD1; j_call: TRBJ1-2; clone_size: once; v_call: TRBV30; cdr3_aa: CAWRTGGSYGYTF; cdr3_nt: TGTGCCTGGAGGACAGGGGGGAGCTATGGCTACACCTTC
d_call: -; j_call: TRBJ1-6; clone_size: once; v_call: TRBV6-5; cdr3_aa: CASSQRQVYNSPLHF; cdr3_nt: TGTGCCAGCAGTCAAAGACAGGTCTATAATTCACCCCTCCACTTT
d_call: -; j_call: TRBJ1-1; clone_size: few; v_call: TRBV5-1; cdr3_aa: CASSLGSWTAAGTEAFF; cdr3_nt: TGCGCCAGCAGCTTGGGTTCTTGGACGGCTGCGGGCACTGAAGCTTTCTTT
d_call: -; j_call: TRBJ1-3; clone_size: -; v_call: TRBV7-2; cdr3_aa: CASSLQLSSGNTIYF; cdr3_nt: TGTGCCAGCAGCTTACAGCTCAGCTCCGGGAACACCATATATTTT
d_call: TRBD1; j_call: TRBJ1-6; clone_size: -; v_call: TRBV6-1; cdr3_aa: CASSEGQGGNSPLHF; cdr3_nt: TGTGCCAGCAGTGAAGGACAGGGTGGGAATTCACCCCTCCACTTT
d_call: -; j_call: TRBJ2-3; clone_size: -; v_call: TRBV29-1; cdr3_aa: CSAGLPQYF; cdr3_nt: TGCAGCGCGGGACTTCCGCAGTATTTT
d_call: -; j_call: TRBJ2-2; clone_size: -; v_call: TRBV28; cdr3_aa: CASSFRGELFF; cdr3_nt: TGTGCCAGCAGTTTCCGGGGGGAGCTGTTTTTT
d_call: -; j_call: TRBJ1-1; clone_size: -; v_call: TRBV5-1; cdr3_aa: CASSRPGDEAFF; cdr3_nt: TGCGCCAGCAGCCGTCCCGGTGATGAAGCTTTCTTT
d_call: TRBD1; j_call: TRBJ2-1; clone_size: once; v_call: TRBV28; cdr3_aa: CASSPPGQGIPSSYNEQFF; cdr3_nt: TGTGCCAGCAGTCCCCCGGGACAGGGGATCCCAAGCTCCTACAATGAGCAGTTCTTC
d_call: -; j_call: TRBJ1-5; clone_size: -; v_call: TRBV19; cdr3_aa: CASTPIREGNQPQHF; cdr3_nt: TGTGCCAGTACCCCGATTAGGGAGGGGAATCAGCCCCAGCATTTT
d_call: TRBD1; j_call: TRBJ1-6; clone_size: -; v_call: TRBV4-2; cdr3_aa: CASSHADPGQGGSPLHF; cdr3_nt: TGTGCCAGCAGCCACGCGGACCCGGGACAGGGTGGATCACCCCTCCACTTT
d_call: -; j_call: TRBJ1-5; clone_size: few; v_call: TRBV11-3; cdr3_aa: CASSRYGQPQHF; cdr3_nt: TGTGCCAGCAGCCGGTACGGTCAGCCCCAGCATTTT
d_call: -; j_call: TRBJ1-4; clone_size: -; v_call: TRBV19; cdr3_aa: CASSPRQVSGEKLFF; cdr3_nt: TGTGCCAGTAGTCCGAGACAGGTCTCGGGTGAAAAACTGTTTTTT
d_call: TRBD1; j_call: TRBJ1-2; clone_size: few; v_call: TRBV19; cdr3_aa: CASSTGTGGANGGYTF; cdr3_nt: TGTGCCAGTAGCACCGGGACAGGGGGCGCGAATGGCGGCTACACCTTC
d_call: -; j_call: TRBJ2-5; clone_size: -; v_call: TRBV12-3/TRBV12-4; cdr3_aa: CASCQGNQETQYF; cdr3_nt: TGTGCCAGCTGCCAGGGGAACCAAGAGACCCAGTACTTC
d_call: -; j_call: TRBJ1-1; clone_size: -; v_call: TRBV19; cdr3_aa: CASEGIPEAFF; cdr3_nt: TGTGCCAGTGAGGGAATCCCTGAAGCTTTCTTT
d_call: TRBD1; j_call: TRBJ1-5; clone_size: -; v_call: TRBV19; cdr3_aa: CASSGQGGNQPQHF; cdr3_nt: TGTGCCAGTAGCGGACAGGGGGGCAATCAGCCCCAGCATTTT
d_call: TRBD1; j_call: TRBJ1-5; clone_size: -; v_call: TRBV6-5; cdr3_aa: CATYDRGGNQPQHF; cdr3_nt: TGTGCCACATACGACAGGGGTGGCAATCAGCCCCAGCATTTT
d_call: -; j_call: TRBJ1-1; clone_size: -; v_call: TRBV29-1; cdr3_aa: CSVAEGNTEAFF; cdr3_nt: TGCAGCGTTGCCGAGGGGAACACTGAAGCTTTCTTT
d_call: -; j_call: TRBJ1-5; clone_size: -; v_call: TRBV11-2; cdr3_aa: CASSLGGRDQPQHF; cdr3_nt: TGTGCCAGCAGCTTAGGGGGCAGGGATCAGCCCCAGCATTTT
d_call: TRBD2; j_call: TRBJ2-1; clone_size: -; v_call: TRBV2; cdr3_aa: CASSEGSGGPAHNEQFF; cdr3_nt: TGTGCCAGCAGTGAGGGTAGCGGGGGGCCCGCCCACAATGAGCAGTTCTTC
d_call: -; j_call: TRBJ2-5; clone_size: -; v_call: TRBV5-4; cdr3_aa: CANPPEGRAETQYF; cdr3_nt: TGTGCCAACCCCCCGGAGGGAAGGGCGGAGACCCAGTACTTC
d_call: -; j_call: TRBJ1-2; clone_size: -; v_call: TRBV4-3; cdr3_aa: CASSQDRGRRFGYTF; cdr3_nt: TGCGCCAGCAGCCAAGACAGGGGCCGGCGCTTTGGCTACACCTTC
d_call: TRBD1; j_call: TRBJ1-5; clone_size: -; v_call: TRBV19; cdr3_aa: CASSRGTDSNQPQHF; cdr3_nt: TGTGCCAGTAGTCGCGGGACAGATAGCAATCAGCCCCAGCATTTT
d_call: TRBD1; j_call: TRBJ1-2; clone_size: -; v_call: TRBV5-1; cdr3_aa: CASNPGTGDAYGYTF; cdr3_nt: TGCGCCAGTAACCCCGGGACAGGGGATGCCTATGGCTACACCTTC
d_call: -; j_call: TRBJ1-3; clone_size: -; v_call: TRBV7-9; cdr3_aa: CASSLSAVNTIYF; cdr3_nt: TGTGCCAGCAGCTTAAGCGCCGTAAACACCATATATTTT
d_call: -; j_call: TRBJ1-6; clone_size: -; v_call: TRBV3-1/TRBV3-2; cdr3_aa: CASSLAEASSYNSPLHF; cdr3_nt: TGTGCCAGCAGCCTCGCAGAGGCGAGCTCCTATAATTCACCCCTCCACTTT
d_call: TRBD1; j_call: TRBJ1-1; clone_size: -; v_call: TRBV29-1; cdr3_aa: CSSFALGQGVTEAFF; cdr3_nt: TGCAGCTCCTTCGCATTGGGACAGGGGGTCACTGAAGCTTTCTTT
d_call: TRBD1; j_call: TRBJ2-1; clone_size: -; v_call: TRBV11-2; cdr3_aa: CASRGGRGQGEQFF; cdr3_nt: TGTGCCAGCAGAGGCGGCAGGGGGCAAGGTGAGCAGTTCTTC